This TCR beta chain is from a study of blood T cell repertoires in COVID-19. CDR1 is SGHTA and CDR2 is FQGNSA in the germline V gene. V dropped 3 bases and J dropped 6 bases, with 15 bases sitting between them. The CDR3 extends over 15 amino acids. The repertoire was sequenced with immunoSEQ multiplex PCR; TCRdb's copy has only in-frame clones and lacks some. The sample lists 450,000 to 500,000 clones, about nine tenths seen once, with approximately 0.7% in the top ten. The V gene is TRBV7-2, the J gene TRBJ2-1; maybe TRBD1 (5 bases). This receptor was taken from a woman aged 18-29 years who had recovered from COVID-19. Sample: PBMCs or T cells enriched from blood (not recorded which). CDR3 sequence reads: CASSFYKGSGNEQFF. The CDR3 DNA reads TGTGCCAGCAGCTTTTACAAGGGGTCGGGCAATGAGCAGTTCTTC. The full variable domain, with the rest looked up from reference TRBV7-2 and TRBJ2-1, is GAGVSQSPSNKVTEKGKDVELRCDPISGHTALYWYRQSLGQGLEFLIYFQGNSAPDKSGLPSDRFSAERTGGSVSTLTIQRTQQEDSAVYLCASSFYKGSGNEQFFGPGTRLTVL.